This TCR beta chain was identified in a study of Ad26.COV2.S vaccination and SARS-CoV-2 variants. For the study at large: Donor allocation was to the COV1001 Ad26.COV2.S trial arm. Doses of Ad26.COV2.S were injected into muscle once or twice, 56 days apart. Study-level points and caveats: Substantial breadth was reported for post-vaccination spike-specific CD8+ and CD4+ T cells.

Using immunoSEQ multiplex PCR, the repertoire was profiled, and TCRdb retains in-frame clones only, with some absent. The data contain around 380,000 clones, less than 90% of them seen just once; the ten biggest clones take up 3.5%. Noted treatment: roughly 20 received Ad26.COV2.S at low or high dose, single or two shots; about 5 received placebo; per-sample allocation not given. Day 63 following the first vaccine or placebo injection was when the samples were taken. A Boston adult aged 18-55 years was the donor. As for this clone: Its antigen is currently unknown.

The receptor was isolated from a person aged 18-65 years who received the Ad26.COV2.S COVID-19 vaccine or a placebo. Source: peripheral blood, taken in a trial of Ad26.COV2.S vaccine versus placebo.

Here the CDR3 DNA reads TGTGCCAGCAGCTTAGAACTTAATTCACCCCTCCACTTT. Amino acid sequence: CASSLELNSPLHF. The V and J genes are TRBV7-8 and TRBJ1-6; D call uncertain. Trimming took off 1 base at V and 6 bases at J, with 4 bases between the two ends. CDR3 length equals 13 residues. Germline V gene data show CDR1 as SGHVS and CDR2 as FQNEAQ. Filled out from reference TRBV7-8 and TRBJ1-6, the complete variable domain reads GAGVSQSPRYKVAKRGQDVALRCDPISGHVSLFWYQQALGQGPEFLTYFQNEAQLDKSGLPSDRFFAERPEGSVSTLKIQRTQQEDSAVYLCASSLELNSPLHFGNGTRLTVT.